One and the same sample provided the 6 T cell receptor beta chains below, sequenced in a study of blood T cell repertoires in COVID-19. The table came from immunoSEQ multiplex PCR; TCRdb's copy has only in-frame clones and leaves some out. Of about 320,000 clones listed, around 86% are singletons. The sample taken for sequencing was PBMCs or T cells enriched from blood (not recorded which). Every receptor here comes from a man aged 55 to 70 who had recovered from COVID-19.

The rearrangement uses TRBV7-2 and TRBJ1-2, with D uncertain. The CDR3 covers 14 residues. CDR1 and CDR2 (germline): SGHTA, FQGNSA. V was shortened by 4 bases and J by 2 bases, with 11 bases between the two germline ends. This CDR3 is CASSSLTGNYGYTF. The CDR3 bases are TGTGCCAGCAGCTCTTTGACCGGGAACTATGGCTACACCTTC.

J is TRBJ1-2 and V is TRBV5-8; unclear D gene. V was cut by 0 bases and J by 7 bases, with 4 bases left in between. The CDR3 is 11 residues long. From germline, CDR1 is SGHTS and CDR2 YDEGEE. CDR3: CASSLVGGYTF. The CDR3 bases are TGTGCCAGCAGCTTGGTCGGTGGCTACACCTTC.

This chain joins TRBV18 and TRBJ2-1, with D possibly TRBD2 on 6 matching bases. The CDR3 spans 16 residues. Germline lookup yields CDR1 KGHSH and CDR2 LQKENI. Between the trimmed V and J ends, which lost 3 bases and 1 base, there was a span of 13 bases. The CDR3 sequence is CASSPPLGRSYNEQFF. The CDR3 DNA sequence: TGTGCCAGCTCACCCCCTTTGGGGAGGTCCTACAATGAGCAGTTCTTC.

V is TRBV5-1 and J is TRBJ2-1; the match to TRBD1 covers 8 bases. Germline assignment: CDR1 SGHRS and CDR2 YFSETQ. V trimming: 5 bases; J trimming: 5 bases; junction bases outside the gene matches: 6. The CDR3 runs 14 residues. CDR3 loop: CASSQGAPHNEQFF. The CDR3 DNA sequence: TGCGCCAGCAGTCAGGGGGCCCCACACAATGAGCAGTTCTTC.

CDR3 DNA sequence: TGTGCCAGTAGTCCCCGACACCTCACCGGGGAGCTGTTTTTT. Translation: CASSPRHLTGELFF. The gene calls are TRBV19 and TRBJ2-2; no clear D gene. The germline CDR1 and CDR2 sequences are LNHDA and SQIVND (reference sequence). The CDR3 length is 14 residues. Trimming took 5 bases from V and 4 from J, leaving 11 bases between them.

The chain links TRBV4-1 to TRBJ2-3; 9 nucleotides align to TRBD1. The V segment lost 1 base and the J segment 6 bases; nucleotides outside the gene matches: 8. The V gene's germline CDR1 is MGHRA and CDR2 YSYEKL. There are 16 residues in the CDR3. The CDR3 is CASSQGDRESSDTQYF. In DNA form, the CDR3 reads TGCGCCAGCAGCCAAGGGGACAGGGAGAGCTCCGATACGCAGTATTTT.